This note documents a single T cell receptor beta chain sequence. The table came from immunoSEQ multiplex PCR; TCRdb's copy has only in-frame clones and leaves some out. Of hundreds of thousands of clones listed, around 75% are singletons. With unsorted samples, genomic DNA was obtained from about 100 million PBMCs. The data stem from a study of shared clonotypes between healthy human individuals. In the study overall: The cohort comprised a couple of women and a few men. Their ages spanned 18 to 49 years.

Trimming shortened V by 7 bases and J by 1 base, and 10 bases separated the two germline ends. CDR1 SGHAT and CDR2 FQNNGV come from the germline V gene. This CDR3 has 14 residues. What was sequenced was PBMCs. This receptor was taken from a woman between 40 and 50 years old in good health. Some clones in this sample may be carry-over from other donors' samples. This sequence joins TRBV11-2 and TRBJ2-2; D is unclear. The CDR3: CASTSALNTGELFF. For the CDR3, the DNA is TGTGCCAGCACCTCGGCCCTGAACACCGGGGAGCTGTTTTTT. The full variable domain, completed using reference TRBV11-2 and TRBJ2-2, is EAGVAQSPRYKIIEKRQSVAFWCNPISGHATLYWYQQILGQGPKLLIQFQNNGVVDDSQLPKDRFSAERLKGVDSTLKIQPAKLEDSAVYLCASTSALNTGELFFGEGSRLTVL.